The 28 T cell receptor beta chains given below trace back to one sample, sequenced in a study of blood T cell repertoires in COVID-19. TCRdb keeps only in-frame clones here, not all; method: immunoSEQ multiplex PCR. Counted here are about 35,000 clones, about 87% occurring once; the ten biggest clones make up 35% to 55%. The source material was peripheral blood. These receptors all come from a human donor in a cohort sampled during active COVID-19.

The genes are TRBV19 and TRBJ1-4; unclear D gene. Per the germline V gene, CDR1 is LNHDA and CDR2 is SQIVND (reference sequence). CDR3 length equals 16 residues. Between the trimmed V and J ends, which lost 7 bases and 3 bases, there was a span of 18 bases. The CDR3 here is CASNGGRPRANEKLFF. As DNA, the CDR3 is TGTGCCAGTAACGGCGGGCGCCCGAGGGCTAATGAAAAACTGTTTTTT.

This clone has just a few counts. The chain is built from TRBV3-1 (or the pseudogene TRBV3-2) and TRBJ1-1, with 9 bases that match TRBD1. CDR1 is LGHDT, CDR2 YNNKEL, per germline (reference sequence). The CDR3 spans 17 residues. Losses at the gene ends were 4 bases for V and 0 bases for J; bases not matched to a gene: 9. CDR3 bases: TGTGCCAGCAGCCGACCCGGGACAGGGAGGATGAACACTGAAGCTTTCTTT. Its translation: CASSRPGTGRMNTEAFF.

V is TRBV12-3 or TRBV12-4 and J is TRBJ1-5; a possible D gene is TRBD1 (6 bases). V was trimmed by 6 bases and J by 4 bases, leaving 10 bases between them. This CDR3 region has 13 residues. CDR3 protein: CASRKTGNQPQHF. DNA of the CDR3: TGTGCCAGCAGGAAGACAGGTAATCAGCCCCAGCATTTT.

The chain joins TRBV10-2 to TRBJ2-7; D possibly corresponds to TRBD1 (6 bases). Germline assignment: CDR1 WSHSY and CDR2 SAAADI. Trimming stripped 8 bases from V and 0 bases from J, with 11 bases between. The CDR3 runs to 13 residues. The CDR3 sequence: CASRDTDSYEQYF. The CDR3 DNA is TGCGCCAGCCGGGACACCGACTCCTACGAGCAGTACTTC.

V and J are TRBV9 and TRBJ2-5; 9 positions match TRBD2. Trimming took 0 bases from V and 1 from J; bases not matched to a gene: 7. CDR1 and CDR2 (germline): SGDLS, YYNGEE. This CDR3 is 17 amino acids long. The CDR3 reads CASSVAGAGGIQETQYF. CDR3 coding DNA: TGTGCCAGCAGCGTAGCTGGAGCGGGGGGAATCCAAGAGACCCAGTACTTC.

The chain is built from TRBV19 and TRBJ2-7; the D gene is possibly TRBD1 (6 bases). From germline, CDR1 is LNHDA and CDR2 SQIVND (reference sequence). V was shortened by 10 bases and J by 3 bases, with 13 bases between the two germline ends. The CDR3 has 12 amino acids. The CDR3 region is CATTSQGYEQYF. CDR3 nucleotides: TGTGCCACTACCTCACAGGGCTACGAGCAGTACTTC.

Remarks on this clone: An end of the junction differs from the germline gene, which may be a read error. The gene calls are TRBV18 and TRBJ1-1, with D hard to call. The CDR3 runs 14 residues. Germline V gene lookup returns CDR1 KGHSH and CDR2 LQKENI. CDR3 bases: TGTGCCAGCTCCCCACCGTCCAGGAACACTGAAGCTTTCTTT. Residues: CASSPPSRNTEAFF.

The chain has TRBV16 and TRBJ1-5, with TRBD1 matching 8 bases. This CDR3 spans 13 amino acids. The V segment lost 6 bases and the J segment 5 bases; nucleotides outside the gene matches: 3. The germline gives CDR1 KGHSY, CDR2 FQNENV. The DNA of the CDR3 is TGTGCCAGCAGTACACAGGGGGATCAGCCCCAGCATTTT. Protein: CASSTQGDQPQHF.

The rearrangement uses TRBV7-2 and TRBJ1-1, with D unclear. V gave up 5 bases and J gave up 2 bases, with 18 bases separating them. The CDR3 runs to 16 residues. Germline values: CDR1 SGHTA, CDR2 FQGNSA. The CDR3 sequence is CASSPPSVGINTEAFF. Here the CDR3 DNA reads TGTGCCAGCAGCCCACCGTCAGTCGGGATTAACACTGAAGCTTTCTTT.

The genes are TRBV7-9 and TRBJ2-7; 15 bases match TRBD2. The CDR3 has 18 amino acids. The V gene end was trimmed by 6 bases and the J gene end by 3 bases; junction bases not matched to a gene: 12. The germline gives CDR1 SEHNR, CDR2 FQNEAQ (reference sequence). The CDR3: CASRFSGTSGGFNYEQYF. The CDR3 DNA follows: TGTGCCAGCAGATTTTCCGGGACTAGCGGGGGGTTTAACTACGAGCAGTACTTC. The full variable domain, with the rest looked up from reference TRBV7-9 and TRBJ2-7, is DTGVSQNPRHKITKRGQNVTFRCDPISEHNRLYWYRQTLGQGPEFLTYFQNEAQLEKSRLLSDRFSAERPKGSFSTLEIQRTEQGDSAMYLCASRFSGTSGGFNYEQYFGPGTRLTVT.

The genes are TRBV12-5 and TRBJ2-5; 9 bases match TRBD1. This CDR3 comprises 13 residues. The germline CDR1 and CDR2 sequences are LGHNT and FRNRAP. V shed 4 bases, J shed 7 bases, and the junction held 4 bases outside the gene matches. For the CDR3, the DNA is TGTGCTAGTGGTTCTACAGGGGGCGCGACCCAGTACTTC. Translated, it gives CASGSTGGATQYF.

The V and J genes are TRBV28 and TRBJ2-7; 9 nucleotides match TRBD1. This CDR3 region has 13 residues. Germline assignment: CDR1 MDHEN and CDR2 SYDVKM. V gave up 6 bases and J gave up 7 bases; unmatched junction bases: 7. The CDR3 spells CASRRQGVGEQYF. The CDR3, as DNA: TGTGCCAGCAGGAGACAGGGGGTAGGAGAGCAGTACTTC.

The rearrangement uses TRBV5-1 and TRBJ1-4, with D hard to call. The CDR3 consists of 13 residues. The V and J ends lost 3 bases and 5 bases respectively, with 8 bases between them. In germline, CDR1 is SGHRS, CDR2 YFSETQ. The CDR3 loop reads CASSSSGNEKLFF. The CDR3 region has the DNA TGCGCCAGCAGCTCCTCGGGGAATGAAAAACTGTTTTTT.

The genes are TRBV27 and TRBJ2-7; 11 bases agree with TRBD2. The V gene's germline CDR1 is MNHEY and CDR2 SMNVEV (reference sequence). The CDR3 has 15 amino acids. J lost 3 bases, V lost 11 bases, and 12 bases had no gene match. Here the CDR3 reads CASRGLAGGGYEQYF. CDR3 in DNA: TGTGCCTCAAGGGGTCTAGCGGGGGGCGGCTACGAGCAGTACTTC.

In DNA form, the CDR3 reads TGCGCCAGCACCGAGGTCTCTGGAAACACCATATATTTT. Its protein product is CASTEVSGNTIYF. The rearrangement joins TRBV10-2 to TRBJ1-3, with D hard to call. CDR3 length: 13 residues. Germline lookup yields CDR1 WSHSY and CDR2 SAAADI. Deletions cut 7 bases from V and 0 bases from J, with 7 bases between.

The chain carries TRBV6-1 and TRBJ1-4; the D gene is possibly TRBD1 (5 bases). Trimming took off 3 bases at V and 5 bases at J, with 22 bases between the two ends. This CDR3 comprises 18 residues. Per the germline V gene, CDR1 is MNHNS and CDR2 is SASEGT. The CDR3: CASSERLMGGGRNEKLFF. In DNA form, the CDR3 reads TGTGCCAGCAGTGAGCGGTTGATGGGGGGGGGACGAAATGAAAAACTGTTTTTT.

The chain is built from TRBV5-1 and TRBJ1-4; 8 bases match TRBD1. V shed 2 bases and J 8 bases; nucleotides not matched to a gene: 8. The CDR3 has 15 residues. Germline V gene lookup returns CDR1 SGHRS and CDR2 YFSETQ. CDR3 nucleotide sequence: TGCGCCAGCAGCTTTATTCAGGGGGCTCGGGAAAAACTGTTTTTT. Translated: CASSFIQGAREKLFF.

The CDR3 region is CASSFRQGTFWETQYF. The CDR3 bases are TGTGCCAGCAGTTTCCGACAGGGTACCTTTTGGGAGACCCAGTACTTC. The gene calls are TRBV27 and TRBJ2-5, with 7 positions matching TRBD1. The CDR3 contains 16 residues. The V segment lost 3 bases and the J segment 5 bases; nucleotides outside the gene matches: 12. Germline V lookup: CDR1 MNHEY, CDR2 SMNVEV (reference sequence).

The chain couples TRBV12-5 to TRBJ2-4, with 8 positions matching TRBD1. The J segment lost 9 bases and the V segment lost 5 bases, leaving 6 bases of the junction unmatched. This CDR3 is built from 13 residues. Germline V gives CDR1 LGHNT, CDR2 FRNRAP. In nucleotides, the CDR3 is TGTGCTAGTGGTCCCGGACAGGGAGGCATTCAGTACTTC. This encodes CASGPGQGGIQYF.

The rearrangement joins TRBV3-1 (or the pseudogene TRBV3-2) to TRBJ2-1; 13 bases fit TRBD2. The germline V gene has CDR1 LGHDT and CDR2 YNNKEL (reference sequence). The CDR3 runs 17 residues. J gave up 4 bases and V 1 base, and 4 bases lay outside the gene matches. CDR3 DNA sequence: TGTGCCAGCAGCCAAGGGACTAGCGGGGGCGGTTACAATGAGCAGTTCTTC. Its protein is CASSQGTSGGGYNEQFF.

The rearrangement uses TRBV18 and TRBJ1-6, with a possible D match to TRBD1 (6 bases). Trimming stripped 2 bases from V and 5 bases from J, with 16 bases between. Germline V gene sequence: CDR1 KGHSH, CDR2 LQKENI. This CDR3 comprises 17 residues. CDR3 in DNA: TGTGCCAGCTCACCAATAGGTACGGCAGGGGATAATTCACCCCTCCACTTT. Amino acid sequence: CASSPIGTAGDNSPLHF.

The rearrangement joins TRBV4-3 to TRBJ2-2, with a tentative D call TRBD2 (5 bases). V was pared by 5 bases and J by 6 bases, with 10 bases between. Germline CDR1 and CDR2: LGHNA and YSLEER. CDR3 size: 13 residues. CDR3 coding DNA: TGCGCCAGCAGCGGACTCCTTGCCGGGGAGCTGTTTTTT. This encodes CASSGLLAGELFF.

The chain uses TRBV5-1 and TRBJ2-4; 16 bases fit TRBD2. The CDR3 totals 17 residues. V lost 7 bases to trimming and J lost 6 bases; unmatched junction nucleotides: 10. CDR1 and CDR2 (germline): SGHRS, YFSETQ. CDR3 residues: CASGPGLAGGPVNIQYF. For the CDR3, the DNA is TGCGCCAGCGGCCCGGGACTAGCGGGGGGGCCCGTAAACATTCAGTACTTC.

This clone showed up just once. This sequence joins TRBV29-1 and TRBJ1-1; weak D call: TRBD1 (5 bases). CDR3 length: 11 residues. Trimming stripped 6 bases from V and 4 bases from J, with 9 bases between. The germline gives CDR1 SQVTM, CDR2 ANQGSEA. CDR3 residues: CSVGRGTEAFF. CDR3 coding DNA: TGCAGCGTGGGGAGGGGCACTGAAGCTTTCTTT.

This rearrangement joins TRBV29-1 to TRBJ2-3; D perhaps matches TRBD2 (5 bases). Germline values: CDR1 SQVTM, CDR2 ANQGSEA. Trimming removed 3 bases at V and 1 base at J, with 5 bases between. The length of the CDR3 is 12 residues. This chain's CDR3 is CSVDGGTDTQYF. Here the CDR3 DNA reads TGCAGCGTTGACGGGGGCACAGATACGCAGTATTTT.

The chain combines TRBV28 with TRBJ2-2; TRBD1 aligns across 12 bases. The CDR3 runs to 16 residues. V lost 6 bases, J lost 7 bases, and 9 bases stayed unmatched. Germline V CDR1 and CDR2: MDHEN, SYDVKM. The CDR3: CASSTGDRGHRGELFF. CDR3 bases: TGTGCCAGCAGCACCGGGGACAGGGGGCACCGCGGGGAGCTGTTTTTT.

The chain links TRBV7-2 to TRBJ1-2; tentatively, D is TRBD1 (5 bases). Germline lookup yields CDR1 SGHTA and CDR2 FQGNSA. Trimming pared 3 bases from V and 6 bases from J, leaving 14 bases between. The CDR3 runs to 14 residues. As DNA, the CDR3 is TGTGCCAGCAGCTTCAAGGGACTTTCAGATGGCTACACCTTC. It yields the protein CASSFKGLSDGYTF.

The V call is TRBV18, the J call TRBJ2-2, with 7 bases that match TRBD1. The CDR3 is 13 amino acids. Germline CDR1 and CDR2: KGHSH and LQKENI. Trimming took 4 bases from V and 6 from J; bases not matched to a gene: 2. The CDR3 protein is CASSQGGSGELFF. For the CDR3, the DNA is TGTGCCAGCTCACAAGGGGGCTCCGGGGAGCTGTTTTTT.